This is a list of T cell receptor beta chains from one sample in a study of immune cell composition in non-small cell lung cancer. TCRdb keeps only in-frame clones here, not all; method: immunoSEQ multiplex PCR. The sample comprises 14,000 to 15,000 clones, 69% of which are singletons, and around 8.1% rests with the top ten. Input material: lung tumor tissue. Receptor source: a human donor with non-small cell lung cancer. CDR3s include the opening cysteine and the closing phenylalanine or tryptophan. A D gene is named only where the DNA matches it firmly. Clone sizes are given selectively: once, few, many, or a class where the clone is expanded.

abundance | d_gene | j_gene | v_gene | CDR3aa | CDR3nt
. | . | TRBJ1-6 | TRBV19 | CASSPAGTFDSPLHF | TGTGCCAGTAGCCCCGCCGGGACATTCGATTCACCCCTCCACTTT
. | TRBD1 | TRBJ1-5 | TRBV6-5 | CASSSGTGIQPQHF | TGTGCCAGCAGTTCCGGGACAGGGATTCAGCCCCAGCATTTT
once | TRBD2 | TRBJ2-2 | TRBV11-1 | CASSPLAKDTGELFF | TGTGCCAGCAGCCCACTAGCGAAGGACACCGGGGAGCTGTTTTTT
. | . | TRBJ2-5 | TRBV2 | CASKGTEAFKETQYF | TGTGCCAGCAAGGGGACTGAGGCTTTTAAAGAGACCCAGTACTTC
. | TRBD1 | TRBJ2-7 | TRBV5-1 | CASSPGPKTGSHEQYF | TGCGCCAGCAGCCCCGGCCCGAAGACAGGGAGCCACGAGCAGTACTTC
. | . | TRBJ1-6 | TRBV7-2 | CASSLALPGDGSPLHF | TGTGCCAGCAGCTTAGCGCTACCAGGGGATGGATCACCCCTCCACTTT
. | TRBD1 | TRBJ1-2 | TRBV19 | CASETGGGGYGYTF | TGTGCCAGTGAGACGGGAGGGGGCGGCTATGGCTACACCTTC
. | . | TRBJ2-3 | TRBV7-2 | CASSRTVAADTQYF | TGTGCCAGCAGCCGTACGGTCGCGGCGGATACGCAGTATTTT
. | . | TRBJ1-3 | TRBV7-3 | CASSLTTIGGTSGNTIYF | TGTGCCAGCAGCTTAACGACGATCGGGGGTACCTCTGGAAACACCATATATTTT
. | . | TRBJ1-1 | TRBV19 | CASRYREGRLNTEAFF | TGTGCCAGTAGATACAGGGAAGGGCGGCTGAACACTGAAGCTTTCTTT
once | . | TRBJ1-2 | TRBV6-5 | CASSRPSQGNYGYTF | TGTGCCAGCAGTCGACCAAGCCAGGGGAACTATGGCTACACCTTC
. | . | TRBJ1-2 | TRBV19 | CASRTRTVRGFPYGYTF | TGTGCCAGTAGGACCCGGACGGTCCGAGGGTTCCCTTATGGCTACACCTTC
few | . | TRBJ1-2 | TRBV30 | CAWSSGLYGYTF | TGTGCCTGGAGTTCGGGACTGTATGGCTACACCTTC
few | TRBD1 | TRBJ1-5 | TRBV5-1 | CASSPGSTGAGNQPQHF | TGCGCCAGCAGCCCGGGGTCGACAGGGGCCGGGAATCAGCCCCAGCATTTT
. | . | TRBJ2-7 | TRBV6-5 | CASSGVGGEQYF | TGTGCCTCCTCCGGGGTTGGCGGCGAGCAGTACTTC
. | TRBD2 | TRBJ2-1 | TRBV2 | CASRALSGAPSGNEQFF | TGTGCCAGCAGGGCCCTCAGCGGGGCACCCAGCGGCAATGAGCAGTTCTTC
. | . | TRBJ2-1 | TRBV9 | CASSVASTSYNEQFF | TGTGCCAGCAGCGTAGCGAGCACGTCCTACAATGAGCAGTTCTTC
. | TRBD1 | TRBJ2-2 | TRBV5-8 | CASSLVDRGQGTGELFF | TGTGCCAGCAGCTTGGTGGACAGGGGGCAAGGCACCGGGGAGCTGTTTTTT
few | TRBD1 | TRBJ1-4 | TRBV19 | CASSQTGDFEKLFF | TGTGCCAGTAGTCAGACAGGGGACTTTGAAAAACTGTTTTTT
. | . | TRBJ1-1 | TRBV5-4 | CASSVGRAWATEAFF | TGTGCCAGCAGCGTAGGCAGGGCCTGGGCCACTGAAGCTTTCTTT
. | TRBD1 | TRBJ1-1 | TRBV29-1 | CSAERTGGITEAFF | TGCAGCGCCGAGAGGACAGGGGGCATCACTGAAGCTTTCTTT
. | TRBD1 | TRBJ1-2 | TRBV2 | CASSLRDRGGYTF | TGTGCCAGCAGCCTCCGGGACAGGGGCGGCTACACCTTC
once | TRBD1 | TRBJ2-1 | TRBV5-1 | CASSPAGGGYNEQFF | TGCGCCAGCAGCCCGGCAGGGGGTGGATACAATGAGCAGTTCTTC
. | . | TRBJ1-2 | TRBV6-5 | CASSLQAYYGYTF | TGTGCCAGCAGTCTACAGGCTTACTATGGCTACACCTTC
. | TRBD2 | TRBJ2-5 | TRBV5-1 | CASTGGRGGQETQYF | TGCGCCAGCACCGGTGGGCGGGGGGGCCAAGAGACCCAGTACTTC
. | TRBD1 | TRBJ1-2 | TRBV7-3 | CASSLTQGARGYTF | TGTGCCAGCAGCTTAACACAGGGGGCACGGGGCTACACCTTC
. | . | TRBJ1-4 | TRBV5-4 | CASSFGVARPNEKLFF | TGTGCCAGCAGCTTTGGTGTAGCACGGCCTAATGAAAAACTGTTTTTT
. | TRBD1 | TRBJ1-1 | TRBV7-2 | CASSFYPGGEAEAFF | TGTGCCAGCAGTTTCTACCCAGGGGGCGAGGCTGAAGCTTTCTTT
few | . | TRBJ2-4 | TRBV7-9 | CASSLGGGANIQYF | TGTGCCAGCAGCTTAGGCGGGGGCGCGAACATTCAGTACTTC
. | . | TRBJ2-5 | TRBV7-9 | CASLTGGRSSETQYF | TGTGCCAGCCTGACCGGAGGGCGGAGCAGCGAGACCCAGTACTTC
. | TRBD2 | TRBJ2-3 | TRBV6-4 | CASSDSSGADTQYF | TGTGCCAGCAGTGACTCTAGCGGGGCCGATACGCAGTATTTT
once | TRBD2 | TRBJ2-5 | TRBV19 | CASSMTSGGGETQYF | TGTGCCAGTAGTATGACTAGCGGGGGTGGAGAGACCCAGTACTTC
. | . | TRBJ1-4 | TRBV5-3 | CARSIRDCNEKLFF | TGTGCCAGAAGCATCCGGGACTGTAATGAAAAACTGTTTTTT
. | . | TRBJ1-4 | TRBV19 | CATDSEEKLFF | TGTGCCACCGACAGCGAAGAAAAACTGTTTTTT
. | TRBD1 | TRBJ1-2 | TRBV27 | CASSPQTTGGGGYTF | TGTGCCAGCAGTCCCCAAACGACAGGGGGAGGCGGCTACACCTTC
. | . | TRBJ1-5 | TRBV5-6 | CASSLSESETYSNQPQHF | TGTGCCAGCAGCTTGTCCGAATCAGAGACATATAGCAATCAGCCCCAGCATTTT
. | . | TRBJ1-6 | TRBV4-3 | CASSTRENSPLHF | TGCGCCAGCAGCACGAGAGAGAATTCACCCCTCCACTTT
few | . | TRBJ1-1 | TRBV25-1 | CASSLTWAYTEAFF | TGTGCCAGCAGTTTAACTTGGGCTTACACTGAAGCTTTCTTT
. | TRBD1 | TRBJ1-5 | TRBV4-2 | CASSQLVGTDRVGGNQPQHF | TGTGCCAGCAGCCAACTCGTCGGGACGGACAGGGTAGGTGGCAATCAGCCCCAGCATTTT
. | . | TRBJ2-3 | TRBV5-4 | CASSLAPGQGRTDTQYF | TGTGCCAGCAGCTTGGCCCCCGGCCAGGGAAGGACAGATACGCAGTATTTT
few | TRBD2 | TRBJ2-5 | TRBV2 | CASNEERGGQETQYF | TGTGCCAGCAACGAGGAGCGGGGGGGACAAGAGACCCAGTACTTC
. | TRBD2 | TRBJ2-2 | TRBV7-6 | CASSLRLGRGSSNTGELFF | TGTGCCAGCAGCCTACGACTAGGGCGGGGGTCCTCGAACACCGGGGAGCTGTTTTTT
once | . | TRBJ2-2 | TRBV5-1 | CASSLGRQDTGELFF | TGCGCCAGCAGCTTGGGTCGGCAGGACACCGGGGAGCTGTTTTTT
. | TRBD1 | TRBJ2-3 | TRBV7-9 | CASSGTGGIGTQYF | TGTGCCAGCAGTGGGACAGGGGGAATTGGTACGCAGTATTTT
. | . | TRBJ2-1 | TRBV7-2 | CASSLRQVGASEQFF | TGTGCCAGCAGCCTGAGACAGGTGGGAGCTTCGGAGCAGTTCTTC
. | TRBD1 | TRBJ1-5 | TRBV7-8 | CASSLVGTGPIPQHF | TGTGCCAGCAGCTTAGTGGGGACAGGACCTATCCCCCAGCATTTT
large | . | TRBJ1-1 | TRBV11-2 | CASSLVGGEAFF | TGTGCCAGCAGCTTAGTGGGGGGAGAAGCTTTCTTT
. | . | TRBJ1-6 | TRBV19 | CASLDRRYNSPLHF | TGTGCCAGTCTAGACAGACGATATAATTCACCCCTCCACTTT
. | TRBD1 | TRBJ1-5 | TRBV10-3 | CAISGNRGVDQPQHF | TGTGCCATCAGCGGAAACAGGGGCGTTGATCAGCCCCAGCATTTT
. | . | TRBJ1-5 | TRBV19 | CASKPGRSNQPQHF | TGTGCCAGTAAGCCAGGGAGGAGCAATCAGCCCCAGCATTTT
few | . | TRBJ1-1 | TRBV5-4 | CASSTPPGGHVAEAFF | TGTGCCAGCAGCACCCCTCCGGGGGGCCATGTTGCTGAAGCTTTCTTT
. | . | TRBJ1-2 | TRBV7-2 | CASSLFLRLHGYTF | TGTGCCAGCAGCTTATTTCTCAGGCTTCATGGCTACACCTTC
. | . | TRBJ1-3 | TRBV5-1 | CASSLEVRGGNTIYF | TGCGCCAGCAGCTTGGAAGTCAGGGGTGGAAACACCATATATTTT
. | . | TRBJ1-2 | TRBV15 | CATSRAGDIDYGYTF | TGTGCCACCAGCAGGGCTGGGGACATTGACTATGGCTACACCTTC